Presented here are 20 T cell receptor beta chains from one specimen sequenced in a study of blood T cell repertoires in COVID-19. Assay used: immunoSEQ multiplex PCR; TCRdb lists only in-frame clones, some missing. The repertoire holds more than 120,000 clones, with 75% to 90% as singletons. Sequencing was done on a sample of peripheral blood. The receptor set was obtained from a man aged 50 to 59 who had recovered from COVID-19.

This clone was detected many times. The chain carries TRBV10-3 and TRBJ2-7; 8 bases map to TRBD2. The germline V gene has CDR1 ENHRY and CDR2 SYGVKD. CDR3 length: 15 amino acids. J gave up 2 bases and V 7 bases, and 10 bases lay outside the gene matches. CDR3: CAINKRETDPYEQYF. The CDR3 nucleotides are TGTGCCATCAACAAGCGGGAGACAGACCCCTACGAGCAGTACTTC.

The CDR3 nucleotides read TGCGCCAGCAGTCTCGCGGGGGCCTACGAGCAGTACTTC. Residues: CASSLAGAYEQYF. V gene TRBV4-1 combines with J gene TRBJ2-7; 7 nucleotides line up with TRBD2. Germline-derived CDR1 and CDR2 are MGHRA and YSYEKL. The CDR3 sequence is 13 residues long. Trimming removed 6 bases from V and 2 bases from J; junction bases left unmatched: 4.

The chain has TRBV4-3 and TRBJ1-4; D gene unclear. This CDR3 is 15 amino acids long. Between the trimmed V and J ends, which lost 0 bases and 8 bases, there was a span of 13 bases. CDR1 and CDR2 from the germline V gene are LGHNA and YSLEER. The CDR3 loop reads CASSQDRRVYEKLFF. CDR3 sequence (DNA): TGCGCCAGCAGCCAAGATAGGAGGGTTTACGAAAAACTGTTTTTT.

The CDR3 sequence is CASSLAATGADTQYF. The CDR3 region has the DNA TGTGCCAGCAGCTTAGCTGCTACAGGAGCAGATACGCAGTATTTT. The V and J genes are TRBV7-8 and TRBJ2-3, with D maybe TRBD1 (5 bases). Deletions cut 0 bases from V and 4 bases from J, with 11 bases between. This CDR3 spans 15 amino acids. CDR1 SGHVS and CDR2 FQNEAQ come from the germline V gene. The whole variable domain, remainder taken from reference TRBV7-8 and TRBJ2-3, is GAGVSQSPRYKVAKRGQDVALRCDPISGHVSLFWYQQALGQGPEFLTYFQNEAQLDKSGLPSDRFFAERPEGSVSTLKIQRTQQEDSAVYLCASSLAATGADTQYFGPGTRLTVL.

This chain uses TRBV9 with TRBJ1-1; TRBD1 matches at 8 bases. J gave up 4 bases and V 1 base, and 3 bases lay outside the gene matches. CDR1 is SGDLS, CDR2 YYNGEE, per germline. The CDR3 consists of 14 residues. This CDR3 is CASSVQGAGTEAFF. CDR3 nucleotides: TGTGCCAGCAGCGTACAGGGGGCTGGCACTGAAGCTTTCTTT.

V usage is TRBV4-2 and J usage is TRBJ2-1; 8 nucleotides agree with TRBD2. The CDR3 has 16 residues. V gave up 0 bases and J gave up 3 bases; unmatched junction bases: 4. Germline V lookup: CDR1 LGHNA, CDR2 YNFKEQ. CDR3 sequence: CASSQDLLADYNEQFF. The CDR3 nucleotides are TGTGCCAGCAGCCAAGATCTACTAGCGGACTACAATGAGCAGTTCTTC.

This CDR3 is CAISESSSGGANTQYF. CDR3 sequence (DNA): TGTGCCATCAGTGAGTCGTCTAGCGGGGGGGCAAATACGCAGTATTTT. V gene TRBV10-3 combines with J gene TRBJ2-3, with 12 bases fitting TRBD2. Looked up from germline, CDR1 is ENHRY and CDR2 is SYGVKD. This CDR3 is 16 amino acids long. The V gene end was trimmed by 0 bases and the J gene end by 7 bases; junction bases not matched to a gene: 5.

The chain uses TRBV18 and TRBJ2-7, with D possibly being TRBD1 (5 bases). Germline V gene lookup returns CDR1 KGHSH and CDR2 LQKENI. V gave up 5 bases and J gave up 3 bases, with 23 bases separating them. The CDR3 spans 17 residues. In DNA form, the CDR3 reads TGTGCCAGCTCAAAAGGATCTACAGGAACCCTCGGCTACGAGCAGTACTTC. It specifies CASSKGSTGTLGYEQYF.

J is TRBJ2-2 and V is TRBV6-5; TRBD1 might be the D (5 bases). V was trimmed by 2 bases and J by 6 bases, leaving 7 bases between them. The CDR3 is made up of 13 amino acids. Germline V CDR1 and CDR2: MNHEY, SVGAGI. This chain's CDR3 is CASSYEGAGELFF. The CDR3 region has the DNA TGTGCCAGCAGTTACGAAGGGGCCGGGGAGCTGTTTTTT.

The rearrangement joins TRBV3-1 (or the pseudogene TRBV3-2) to TRBJ2-3; 8 bases align to TRBD2. Trimming removed 4 bases from V and 3 bases from J; junction bases left unmatched: 9. CDR1 and CDR2 from the germline V gene are LGHDT and YNNKEL (reference sequence). This CDR3 spans 16 amino acids. For the CDR3, the DNA is TGTGCCAGCAGCCCGACTAGCGCGACTCCTACAGATACGCAGTATTTT. Translating it yields CASSPTSATPTDTQYF.

V gene TRBV4-1 combines with J gene TRBJ2-1, with 8 bases that match TRBD2. V dropped 2 bases and J dropped 3; count of bases not matched to a gene: 9. Germline assignment: CDR1 MGHRA and CDR2 YSYEKL. The CDR3 sequence is 17 residues long. This CDR3 reads CASSQQVGGGSYNEQFF. CDR3 sequence (DNA): TGCGCCAGCAGCCAACAGGTGGGCGGGGGGAGCTACAATGAGCAGTTCTTC.

The chain employs TRBV5-6 and TRBJ1-6; 11 nucleotides align to TRBD1. CDR3 length equals 19 residues. Germline CDR1 SGHDT, CDR2 YYEEEE. J lost 6 bases, V lost 3 bases, and 14 bases had no gene match. CDR3 DNA: TGTGCCAGCAGCTCACGTCGGACAGGGGGCCTCAGGGGTAATTCACCCCTCCACTTT. Protein product: CASSSRRTGGLRGNSPLHF.

The chain couples TRBV11-3 to TRBJ2-2; 8 bases are a match to TRBD1. V lost 6 bases, J lost 4 bases, and 7 bases stayed unmatched. The CDR3 contains 15 residues. CDR1 is SGHNT and CDR2 is YENEEA in the germline V gene. This chain's CDR3 is CASSLPGQATGELFF. The DNA of the CDR3 is TGTGCCAGCAGTCTCCCGGGACAGGCCACCGGGGAGCTGTTTTTT. Filled out from reference TRBV11-3 and TRBJ2-2, the complete variable domain reads EAGVVQSPRYKIIEKKQPVAFWCNPISGHNTLYWYLQNLGQGPELLIRYENEEAVDDSQLPKDRFSAERLKGVDSTLKIQPAELGDSAVYLCASSLPGQATGELFFGEGSRLTVL.

The V and J genes are TRBV2 and TRBJ1-5; D may be TRBD1 (5 bases). CDR1 and CDR2 from the germline V gene are SNHLY and FYNNEI. The ends were cut back, 3 bases at V and 6 bases at J, with 12 bases in the middle. This CDR3 contains 14 residues. The CDR3 region has the DNA TGTGCCAGCAGTGATCAGGGAAGAGGTCAGCCCCAGCATTTT. Protein sequence: CASSDQGRGQPQHF.

The rearrangement links TRBV11-2 to TRBJ2-5; 15 bases line up with TRBD2. CDR3 size: 16 residues. Germline CDR1 is SGHAT and CDR2 is FQNNGV. With V trimmed by 5 bases and J by 5 bases, 6 bases remained unmatched. Written as DNA, the CDR3 is TGTGCCAGCAGCCCGGGACTAGCGGGGGGTGGTGAGACCCAGTACTTC. It codes for CASSPGLAGGGETQYF.

The V gene is TRBV29-1, the J gene TRBJ1-2; perhaps TRBD1 as D (6 bases). Germline CDR1 and CDR2: SQVTM and ANQGSEA. The CDR3 extends over 13 amino acids. V was clipped by 4 bases and J by 1 base, with 10 bases between them. The CDR3 DNA sequence: TGCAGCGTTGGGACAGAATTTAACTATGGCTACACCTTC. Amino acids: CSVGTEFNYGYTF.

The rearrangement links TRBV6-5 to TRBJ2-7; a weak D match, TRBD1 (6 bases). V lost 3 bases, J lost 0 bases, and 9 bases lay in between. Germline CDR1 reads MNHEY; CDR2 reads SVGAGI. This CDR3 comprises 14 residues. The CDR3 DNA reads TGTGCCAGCAGTTATCAACAGGGCTCCTACGAGCAGTACTTC. Translating it yields CASSYQQGSYEQYF.

On this clone itself: Additional DNA sequences in this sample encode the identical CDR3. The chain carries TRBV9 and TRBJ2-1; D may be TRBD1 (6 bases). Germline CDR1 SGDLS, CDR2 YYNGEE. CDR3 length: 15 residues. Trimming took 0 bases from V and 2 from J, leaving 9 bases between them. CDR3 in amino acids: CASSVGGGTYNEQFF. For the CDR3, the DNA is TGTGCCAGCAGCGTAGGAGGGGGAACCTACAATGAGCAGTTCTTC.

V usage is TRBV19 and J usage is TRBJ2-2; perhaps TRBD1 as D (6 bases). Germline V gives CDR1 LNHDA, CDR2 SQIVND (reference sequence). This CDR3 is 18 amino acids long. The V end was cut by 4 bases, the J end by 6 bases, with 24 bases between. The CDR3 region is CASSTIDQAAEGAGELFF. The CDR3 DNA sequence: TGTGCCAGTAGTACCATCGACCAAGCCGCAGAGGGGGCCGGGGAGCTGTTTTTT.

The chain uses TRBV4-3 and TRBJ1-2; D is ambiguous. V was shortened by 1 base and J by 2 bases, with 14 bases between the two germline ends. Germline CDR1 and CDR2: LGHNA and YSLEER. The CDR3 is 16 residues long. The DNA for the CDR3 is TGCGCCAGCAGCCAAGGGAGCATCCCCGGCAACTATGGCTACACCTTC. Protein: CASSQGSIPGNYGYTF.